Below, 17 T cell receptor beta chains from the same sample are listed, as sequenced in a study of CD8 T cells in ankylosing spondylitis. One entry per CDR3 protein results from TCRdb running MiXCR on the 5' RACE reads. Of approximately 350,000 distinct CDR3 sequences listed, roughly 14% are singletons. Sample: blood, either unsorted or a sorted T cell fraction (not recorded which). Receptor source: a male donor with ankylosing spondylitis or in good health (not recorded which).

This rearrangement joins TRBV10-1 to TRBJ2-1; TRBD2 might be the D (5 bases). CDR1 and CDR2 from the germline V gene are WNHNN and SYGVQD (reference sequence). This CDR3 comprises 16 residues. Trimming removed 8 bases from V and 0 bases from J, with 17 bases in between. Written as DNA, the CDR3 is TGCGCCAGCCTCAGGAGGCCCCATAGCTCCTACAATGAGCAGTTCTTC. This translates into CASLRRPHSSYNEQFF.

J is TRBJ1-3 and V is TRBV12-3 or TRBV12-4; perhaps TRBD1 as D (5 bases). Trimming cost V 3 bases and J 4 bases, with 10 bases left between them. The CDR3 is 14 amino acids. The CDR3 spells CASSFSREGNTIYF. CDR3 bases: TGTGCCAGCAGTTTCTCCAGGGAAGGAAACACCATATATTTT.

This clonotype was recorded a few times. The J gene is TRBJ2-1, the V gene TRBV5-1; D may be TRBD2 (6 bases). CDR1 is SGHRS and CDR2 is YFSETQ in the germline V gene. The V gene lost 4 bases and the J gene lost 4 bases, with 15 bases spanning the gap. The CDR3 is 15 amino acids. CDR3 sequence reads: CASSSQAGMYNEQFF. The CDR3 DNA is TGCGCCAGCAGCAGTCAAGCGGGCATGTACAATGAGCAGTTCTTC.

This clonotype showed up just a few times. This chain uses TRBV12-3 or TRBV12-4 with TRBJ1-1; the D gene is possibly TRBD1 (6 bases). The CDR3 covers 13 residues. Trimming removed 6 bases from V and 3 bases from J, with 11 bases in between. This chain's CDR3 is CASSWGADTEAFF. CDR3 sequence (DNA): TGTGCCAGCAGCTGGGGGGCAGACACTGAAGCTTTCTTT.

This clonotype was seen more than once but under ten times. V is TRBV5-1 and J is TRBJ2-4; D may match TRBD1 or TRBD2 (5 bases each). CDR3 length: 15 residues. Trimming pared 0 bases from V and 2 bases from J, leaving 9 bases between. Per germline, CDR1 SGHRS and CDR2 YFSETQ. The CDR3 DNA sequence: TGCGCCAGCAGCTTGGCCTGGGGGACCAAAAACATTCAGTACTTC. Amino acid sequence: CASSLAWGTKNIQYF.

This clonotype was counted between two and nine times. The chain couples TRBV20-1 to TRBJ1-1; D possibly corresponds to TRBD1 (6 bases). V was pared by 6 bases and J by 7 bases, with 24 bases between. The CDR3 totals 15 residues. Germline lookup yields CDR1 DFQATT and CDR2 SNEGSKA (reference sequence). CDR3 sequence (DNA): TGCAGTGCACCAGGGGCCGGGGCCGGCTTGGGTGAAGCTTTCTTT. Translation: CSAPGAGAGLGEAFF.

In this sample, this clonotype turned up a few times. The gene calls are TRBV20-1 and TRBJ2-2; TRBD2 is a possible D gene (5 bases). Per the germline V gene, CDR1 is DFQATT and CDR2 is SNEGSKA (reference sequence). The CDR3 totals 14 residues. The V end was cut by 4 bases, the J end by 7 bases, with 16 bases between. In nucleotides, the CDR3 is TGCAGTGCTACCCGAGGTGGGAGCGGCGGGGAGCTGTTTTTT. Translated: CSATRGGSGGELFF.

This clonotype was picked up a small number of times. The chain carries TRBV15 and TRBJ1-4; D gene unclear. The germline V gene encodes CDR1 LNHNV and CDR2 YYDKDF (reference sequence). The CDR3 covers 13 residues. V was trimmed by 0 bases and J by 7 bases, leaving 6 bases between them. For the CDR3, the DNA is TGTGCCACCAGCAGAGAGGGTGGTGAAAAACTGTTTTTT. Its protein product is CATSREGGEKLFF.

The gene calls are TRBV12-3 or TRBV12-4 and TRBJ1-5; D is undetermined. The CDR3 is 15 amino acids. Trimming took off 1 base at V and 2 bases at J, with 9 bases between the two ends. CDR3 bases: TGTGCCAGCAGTTTAGACAGCCGGGGCAATCAGCCCCAGCATTTT. Its protein is CASSLDSRGNQPQHF.

There are many counts of this clonotype. The chain joins TRBV12-3 or TRBV12-4 to TRBJ1-1; D is possibly TRBD1 (6 bases). This CDR3 is built from 13 residues. Trimming left V 5 bases short and J 6 bases short, with 13 bases between. The CDR3 here is CASSPGGLAEAFF. For the CDR3, the DNA is TGTGCCAGCAGTCCTGGGGGGCTCGCTGAAGCTTTCTTT.

This clonotype was seen repeatedly, ten times or more. This sequence joins TRBV15 and TRBJ2-7; D ambiguous. Germline V lookup: CDR1 LNHNV, CDR2 YYDKDF (reference sequence). The V gene lost 4 bases and the J gene lost 4 bases, with 20 bases spanning the gap. This CDR3 region has 16 residues. The CDR3 region is CATSKRYAEAQYEQYF. CDR3 DNA sequence: TGTGCCACCAGCAAACGCTACGCTGAGGCCCAATACGAGCAGTACTTC.

The chain carries TRBV9 and TRBJ2-6, with 7 bases matching TRBD1. The CDR3 has 16 residues. Germline CDR1 reads SGDLS; CDR2 reads YYNGEE. The J segment lost 2 bases and the V segment lost 2 bases, leaving 4 bases of the junction unmatched. CDR3 loop: CASSVLTGTGANVLTF. CDR3 sequence (DNA): TGTGCCAGCAGCGTCCTGACAGGGACTGGGGCCAACGTCCTGACTTTC.

In this sample, this clonotype turned up a few times. The chain links TRBV28 to TRBJ1-4; 7 nucleotides agree with TRBD1. Germline-derived CDR1 and CDR2 are MDHEN and SYDVKM. The CDR3 is made up of 14 amino acids. Unmatched junction bases numbered 5, after V lost 6 bases and J lost 4 bases. The CDR3 nucleotides read TGTGCCAGCAGCCGGACAGGCTTTAATGAAAAACTGTTTTTT. This sequence encodes CASSRTGFNEKLFF.

The V gene is TRBV3-1, the J gene TRBJ1-1; D call uncertain. This CDR3 contains 14 residues. V was shortened by 2 bases and J by 1 base, with 8 bases between the two germline ends. CDR1 is LGHDT, CDR2 YNNKEL, per germline (reference sequence). This CDR3 is CASSQRNRNTEAFF. In nucleotides, the CDR3 is TGTGCCAGCAGCCAAAGGAACCGGAACACTGAAGCTTTCTTT.

This clonotype has only a few counts. The rearrangement links TRBV12-1 to TRBJ2-2. TRBV12-1 corresponds to a pseudogene. The length of the CDR3 is 14 residues. The CDR3 protein is CASPFQPNTGELFF. The CDR3 DNA follows: TGTGCCAGCCCCTTCCAGCCGAACACCGGGGAGCTGTTTTTT.

The chain links TRBV27 to TRBJ2-2; TRBD2 aligns across 8 bases. Germline trimming cut 9 bases from V and 1 base from J; bases unmatched to any gene: 7. Germline lookup yields CDR1 MNHEY and CDR2 SMNVEV (reference sequence). The CDR3 is made up of 15 amino acids. The DNA of the CDR3 is TGTGCCAGTCGGGGTGCGGGGGGGAACACCGGGGAGCTGTTTTTT. Translating gives CASRGAGGNTGELFF.

This clonotype was detected only a few times. The chain has TRBV12-3 or TRBV12-4 and TRBJ2-1; D tentatively reads TRBD1 or TRBD2 (6 bases each). V was trimmed by 2 bases and J by 7 bases, leaving 18 bases between them. CDR3 size: 16 residues. Here the CDR3 reads CASSLMVRGSGNEQFF. CDR3 in DNA: TGTGCCAGCAGTTTAATGGTGAGGGGGAGCGGGAATGAGCAGTTCTTC.